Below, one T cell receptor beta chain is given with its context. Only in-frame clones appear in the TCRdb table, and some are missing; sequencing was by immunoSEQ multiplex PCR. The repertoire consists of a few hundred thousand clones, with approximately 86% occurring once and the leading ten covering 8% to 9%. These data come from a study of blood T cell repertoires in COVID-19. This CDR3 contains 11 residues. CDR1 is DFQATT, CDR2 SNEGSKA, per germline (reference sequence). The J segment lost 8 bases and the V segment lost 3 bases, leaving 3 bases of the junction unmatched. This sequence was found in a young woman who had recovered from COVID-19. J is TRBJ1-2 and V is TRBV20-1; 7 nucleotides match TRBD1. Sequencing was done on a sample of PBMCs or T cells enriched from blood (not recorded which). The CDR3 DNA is TGCAGTGCTAGGGACAGGCGGGGCTACACCTTC. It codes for CSARDRRGYTF.